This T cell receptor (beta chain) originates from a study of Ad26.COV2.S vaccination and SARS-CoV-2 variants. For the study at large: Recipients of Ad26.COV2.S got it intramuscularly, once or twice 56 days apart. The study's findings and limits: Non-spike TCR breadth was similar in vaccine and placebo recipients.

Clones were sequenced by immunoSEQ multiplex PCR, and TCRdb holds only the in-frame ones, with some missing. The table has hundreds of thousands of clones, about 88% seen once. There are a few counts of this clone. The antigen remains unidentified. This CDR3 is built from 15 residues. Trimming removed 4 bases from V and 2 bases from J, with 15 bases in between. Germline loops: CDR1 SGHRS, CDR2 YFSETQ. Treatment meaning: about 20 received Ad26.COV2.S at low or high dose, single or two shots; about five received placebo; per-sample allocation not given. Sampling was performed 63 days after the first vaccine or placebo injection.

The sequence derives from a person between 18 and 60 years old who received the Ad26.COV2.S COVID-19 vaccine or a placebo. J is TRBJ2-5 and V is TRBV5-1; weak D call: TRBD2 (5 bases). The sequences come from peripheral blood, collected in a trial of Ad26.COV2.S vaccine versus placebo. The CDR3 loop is CASSLGGQGQETQYF. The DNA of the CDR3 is TGCGCCAGCAGCCTTGGAGGTCAAGGGCAAGAGACCCAGTACTTC.